What follows describes a single TCR beta chain. Its antigen remains unidentified. Unmatched junction bases numbered 2, after V lost 0 bases and J lost 1 base. The CDR3 extends over 17 amino acids. Per germline, CDR1 LGHNA and CDR2 YSLEER. Primers included in the PCR were 60 Vbeta and 13 Jbeta primers. The assay was immunoSEQ multiplex PCR, and TCRdb's table has in-frame clones only and misses some. The top ten hold about 2.8% of the sample, which has about 200,000 clones, roughly 68% seen once. The entry originates in a study of cytomegalovirus exposure and HLA in healthy donors. Study in general: A preliminary data release comprised tens of millions of unique TCRs obtained from HLA-typed donors.

Study observations and caveats: Later analysis showed TCR association rates varying by HLA locus, highest for DRB1 and lowest for HLA-C. More clonal expansion characterized HLA-associated TCR beta chains than equally common others in a later analysis. As a later analysis showed, a missense DCLRE1C variant was linked to trimming of TCR beta V- and J-genes.

The TCR sequence derives from a man aged 35 to 55 in good health and CMV-seropositive. This sequence joins TRBV4-3 and TRBJ2-6; 8 bases match TRBD2. Sequences were obtained from PBMCs. CDR3 sequence reads: CASSQEAGESGANVLTF. The CDR3, as DNA: TGCGCCAGCAGCCAAGAAGCGGGGGAATCTGGGGCCAACGTCCTGACTTTC.